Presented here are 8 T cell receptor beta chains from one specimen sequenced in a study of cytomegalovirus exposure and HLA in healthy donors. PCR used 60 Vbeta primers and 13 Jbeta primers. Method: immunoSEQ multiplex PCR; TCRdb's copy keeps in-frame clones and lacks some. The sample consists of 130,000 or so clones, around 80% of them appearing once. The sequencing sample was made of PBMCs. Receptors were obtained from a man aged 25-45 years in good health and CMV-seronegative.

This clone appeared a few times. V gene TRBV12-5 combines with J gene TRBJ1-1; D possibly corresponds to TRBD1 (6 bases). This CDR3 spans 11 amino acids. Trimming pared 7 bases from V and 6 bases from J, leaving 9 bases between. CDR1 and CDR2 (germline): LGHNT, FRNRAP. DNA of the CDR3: TGTGCTAGTGCCAGGGGTCCTGAAGCTTTCTTT. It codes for CASARGPEAFF. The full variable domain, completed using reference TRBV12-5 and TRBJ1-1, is DARVTQTPRHKVTEMGQEVTMRCQPILGHNTVFWYRQTMMQGLELLAYFRNRAPLDDSGMPKDRFSAEMPDATLATLKIQPSEPRDSAVYFCASARGPEAFFGQGTRLTVV.

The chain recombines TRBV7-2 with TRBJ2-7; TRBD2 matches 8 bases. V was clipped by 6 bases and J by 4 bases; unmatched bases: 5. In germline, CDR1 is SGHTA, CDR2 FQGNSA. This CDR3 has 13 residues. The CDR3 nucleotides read TGTGCCAGCAGTTTTAGCGGGACATACGAGCAGTACTTC. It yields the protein CASSFSGTYEQYF.

The DNA for the CDR3 is TGCGCCAGCAGGAACACACCGGGACAAAACAATCAGCCCCAGCATTTT. Translated: CASRNTPGQNNQPQHF. The rearrangement joins TRBV4-1 to TRBJ1-5, with D possibly matching TRBD1 (6 bases). The V gene's germline CDR1 is MGHRA and CDR2 YSYEKL. The V gene lost 6 bases and the J gene lost 3 bases, with 18 bases spanning the gap. The CDR3 loop spans 16 amino acids.

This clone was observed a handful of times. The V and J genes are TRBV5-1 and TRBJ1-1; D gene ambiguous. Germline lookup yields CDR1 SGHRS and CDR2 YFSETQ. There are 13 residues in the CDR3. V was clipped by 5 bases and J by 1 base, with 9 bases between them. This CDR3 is CASSPTSNTEAFF. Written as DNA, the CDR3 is TGCGCCAGCAGTCCCACATCGAACACTGAAGCTTTCTTT. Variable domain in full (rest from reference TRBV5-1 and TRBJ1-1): KAGVTQTPRYLIKTRGQQVTLSCSPISGHRSVSWYQQTPGQGLQFLFEYFSETQRNKGNFPGRFSGRQFSNSRSEMNVSTLELGDSALYLCASSPTSNTEAFFGQGTRLTVV.

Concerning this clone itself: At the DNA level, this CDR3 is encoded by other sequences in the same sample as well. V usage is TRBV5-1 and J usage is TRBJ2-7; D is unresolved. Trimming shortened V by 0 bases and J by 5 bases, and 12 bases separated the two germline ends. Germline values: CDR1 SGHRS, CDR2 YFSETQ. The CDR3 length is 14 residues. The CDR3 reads CASSLGPGSNEQYF. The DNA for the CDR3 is TGCGCCAGCAGCTTGGGTCCCGGGTCCAACGAGCAGTACTTC. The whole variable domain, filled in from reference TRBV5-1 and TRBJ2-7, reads KAGVTQTPRYLIKTRGQQVTLSCSPISGHRSVSWYQQTPGQGLQFLFEYFSETQRNKGNFPGRFSGRQFSNSRSEMNVSTLELGDSALYLCASSLGPGSNEQYFGPGTRLTVT.

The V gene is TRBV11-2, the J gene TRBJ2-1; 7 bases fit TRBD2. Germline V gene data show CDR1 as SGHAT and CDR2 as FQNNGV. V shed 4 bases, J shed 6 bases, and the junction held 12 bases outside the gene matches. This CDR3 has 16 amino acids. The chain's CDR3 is CASSSSPSGESNEQFF. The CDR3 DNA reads TGTGCCAGCAGCTCCTCTCCAAGCGGGGAAAGCAATGAGCAGTTCTTC. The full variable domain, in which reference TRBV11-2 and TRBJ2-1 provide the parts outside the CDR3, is EAGVAQSPRYKIIEKRQSVAFWCNPISGHATLYWYQQILGQGPKLLIQFQNNGVVDDSQLPKDRFSAERLKGVDSTLKIQPAKLEDSAVYLCASSSSPSGESNEQFFGPGTRLTVL.

CDR3 region: CSVIPSSYNEQFF. CDR3 sequence (DNA): TGCAGCGTTATCCCTAGCTCCTACAATGAGCAGTTCTTC. The chain couples TRBV29-1 to TRBJ2-1, with unresolved D. Germline V gene data show CDR1 as SQVTM and CDR2 as ANQGSEA. Trimming took 5 bases from V and 0 from J, leaving 8 bases between them. This CDR3 is built from 13 residues.

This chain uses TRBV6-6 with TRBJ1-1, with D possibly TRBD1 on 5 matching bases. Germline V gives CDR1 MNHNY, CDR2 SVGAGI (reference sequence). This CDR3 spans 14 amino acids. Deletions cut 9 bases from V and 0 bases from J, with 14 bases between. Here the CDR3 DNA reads TGTGCCAGTATCACCAGGGTGTTGAACACTGAAGCTTTCTTT. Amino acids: CASITRVLNTEAFF.